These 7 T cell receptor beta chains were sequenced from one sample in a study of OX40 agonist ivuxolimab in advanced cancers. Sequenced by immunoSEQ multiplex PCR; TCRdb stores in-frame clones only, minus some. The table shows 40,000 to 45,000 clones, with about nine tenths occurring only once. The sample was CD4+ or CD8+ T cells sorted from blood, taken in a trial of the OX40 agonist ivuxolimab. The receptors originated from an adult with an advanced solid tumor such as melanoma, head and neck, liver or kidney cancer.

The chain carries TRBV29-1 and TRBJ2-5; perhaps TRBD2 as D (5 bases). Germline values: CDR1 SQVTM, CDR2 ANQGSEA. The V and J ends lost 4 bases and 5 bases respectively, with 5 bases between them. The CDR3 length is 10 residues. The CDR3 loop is CSVGGETQYF. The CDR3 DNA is TGCAGCGTTGGAGGGGAGACCCAGTACTTC.

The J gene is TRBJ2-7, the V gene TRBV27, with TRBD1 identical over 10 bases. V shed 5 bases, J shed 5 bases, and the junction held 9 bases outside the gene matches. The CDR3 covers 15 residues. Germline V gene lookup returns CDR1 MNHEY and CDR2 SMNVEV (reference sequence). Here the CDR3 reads CASSPTAGTGDEQYF. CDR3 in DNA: TGTGCCAGCAGTCCCACGGCCGGGACAGGGGACGAGCAGTACTTC.

CDR3: CASSLWPGNEQYF. The CDR3 DNA reads as TGTGCCAGCAGCTTATGGCCAGGCAACGAGCAGTACTTC. The rearrangement links TRBV7-2 to TRBJ2-7, with D hard to call. Trimming pared 2 bases from V and 5 bases from J, leaving 10 bases between. This CDR3 has 13 amino acids. Germline CDR1 reads SGHTA; CDR2 reads FQGNSA.

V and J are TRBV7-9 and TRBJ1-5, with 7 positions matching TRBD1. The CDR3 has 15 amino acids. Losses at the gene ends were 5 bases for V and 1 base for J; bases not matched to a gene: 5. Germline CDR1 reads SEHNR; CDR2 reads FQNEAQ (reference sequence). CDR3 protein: CASSLGTASNQPQHF. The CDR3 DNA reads TGTGCCAGCAGCCTCGGGACAGCAAGCAATCAGCCCCAGCATTTT. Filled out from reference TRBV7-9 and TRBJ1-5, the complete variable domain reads DTGVSQNPRHKITKRGQNVTFRCDPISEHNRLYWYRQTLGQGPEFLTYFQNEAQLEKSRLLSDRFSAERPKGSFSTLEIQRTEQGDSAMYLCASSLGTASNQPQHFGDGTRLSIL.

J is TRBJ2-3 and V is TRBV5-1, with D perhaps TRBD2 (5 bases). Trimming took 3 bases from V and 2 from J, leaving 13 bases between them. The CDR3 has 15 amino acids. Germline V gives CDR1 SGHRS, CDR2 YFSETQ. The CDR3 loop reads CASSSERSFTDTQYF. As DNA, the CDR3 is TGCGCCAGCAGCTCGGAGCGGTCGTTCACAGATACGCAGTATTTT.

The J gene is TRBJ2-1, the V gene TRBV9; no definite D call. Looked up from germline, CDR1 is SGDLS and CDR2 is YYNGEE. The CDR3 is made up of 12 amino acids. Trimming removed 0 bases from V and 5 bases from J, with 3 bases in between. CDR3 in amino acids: CASSVEDNEQFF. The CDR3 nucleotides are TGTGCCAGCAGCGTAGAAGACAATGAGCAGTTCTTC.

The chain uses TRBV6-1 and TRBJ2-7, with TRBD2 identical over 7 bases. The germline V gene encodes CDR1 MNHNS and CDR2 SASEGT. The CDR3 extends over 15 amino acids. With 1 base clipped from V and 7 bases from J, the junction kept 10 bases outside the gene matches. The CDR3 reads CASSEVRGRAGEQYF. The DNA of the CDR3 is TGTGCCAGCAGTGAAGTGAGAGGGAGGGCCGGAGAGCAGTACTTC.